These 15 T cell receptor beta chains came from one sample sequenced in a study of T cell responses to AZD1222 COVID-19 vaccine. Libraries were prepared by immunoSEQ multiplex PCR; TCRdb keeps only in-frame clonotypes and omits some of them. The repertoire includes some 100,000 clones, around nine tenths of them detected once, and 16% sits in the top ten. The sample here was peripheral blood, taken on day 0 of AZD1222 vaccination. Receptor source: an adult in good health.

The V call is TRBV27, the J call TRBJ1-5; a possible D gene is TRBD1 (6 bases). Trimming cost V 4 bases and J 5 bases, with 21 bases left between them. The CDR3 consists of 17 residues. Germline CDR1 and CDR2: MNHEY and SMNVEV (reference sequence). For the CDR3, the DNA is TGTGCCAGCAGTTCCACACAGGGTTCGTCAATATATCAGCCCCAGCATTTT. Translated, it gives CASSSTQGSSIYQPQHF.

This clone was seen at least ten times. The gene calls are TRBV14 and TRBJ2-5, with D hard to call. CDR3 size: 13 residues. CDR1 SGHDN and CDR2 FVKESK come from the germline V gene. Trimming took 4 bases from V and 1 from J, leaving 7 bases between them. CDR3 protein: CASSLAPQETQYF. DNA for the CDR3: TGTGCCAGCAGCCTCGCCCCCCAAGAGACCCAGTACTTC.

This clone occurred once. V is TRBV7-4 and J is TRBJ1-1, with D tentatively TRBD1 (6 bases). Germline V lookup: CDR1 SGHVT, CDR2 SQSDAQ. This CDR3 has 14 residues. CDR3 protein: CRSDGGDMNTEAFF. CDR3 sequence (DNA): TGTCGCTCTGATGGGGGCGACATGAACACTGAAGCTTTCTTT.

CDR3 nucleotides: TGTGCCGAGGGATCCAGCGGAAATTACGAGCAGTACTTC. Its protein product is CAEGSSGNYEQYF. The chain couples TRBV2 to TRBJ2-7, with D perhaps matching TRBD2 (5 bases). The CDR3 runs 13 residues. Per germline, CDR1 SNHLY and CDR2 FYNNEI. Deletions cut 11 bases from V and 4 bases from J, with 18 bases between. Looking up the rest from reference TRBV2 and TRBJ2-7 gives the full variable domain: EPEVTQTPSHQVTQMGQEVILRCVPISNHLYFYWYRQILGQKVEFLVSFYNNEISEKSEIFDDQFSVERPDGSNFTLKIRSTKLEDSAMYFCAEGSSGNYEQYFGPGTRLTVT.

V gene TRBV9 combines with J gene TRBJ2-5, with a weak D call TRBD2 (5 bases). The germline V gene has CDR1 SGDLS and CDR2 YYNGEE. The CDR3 has 16 residues. Trimming cost V 3 bases and J 0 bases, with 15 bases left between them. The CDR3 DNA sequence: TGTGCCAGCAGCGCCTCGGAGGTTGGGTACCAAGAGACCCAGTACTTC. Translating gives CASSASEVGYQETQYF.

The V and J genes are TRBV7-6 and TRBJ2-3; 10 positions match TRBD2. J lost 5 bases, V lost 6 bases, and 8 bases had no gene match. CDR3 length: 15 residues. CDR1 is SGHVS and CDR2 is FNYEAQ in the germline V gene. The CDR3 is CASSSGTSALDTQYF. CDR3 DNA: TGTGCCAGCAGTTCCGGGACTAGCGCTTTAGATACGCAGTATTTT.

The rearrangement links TRBV7-9 to TRBJ1-4, with no clear D. Looked up from germline, CDR1 is SEHNR and CDR2 is FQNEAQ (reference sequence). Trimming removed 5 bases at V and 4 bases at J, with 2 bases between. The CDR3 sequence is 11 residues long. In DNA, the CDR3 is TGTGCCAGCAGCCATAATGAAAAACTGTTTTTT. It is translated as CASSHNEKLFF.

This chain links TRBV19 with TRBJ1-2; D is ambiguous. This CDR3 has 12 residues. Germline V gene lookup returns CDR1 LNHDA and CDR2 SQIVND (reference sequence). V was shortened by 4 bases and J by 2 bases, with 5 bases between the two germline ends. CDR3 amino acids: CASSSRNYGYTF. For the CDR3, the DNA is TGTGCCAGTAGTAGTCGCAACTATGGCTACACCTTC.

The rearrangement joins TRBV5-1 to TRBJ2-5, with D tentatively TRBD1 (5 bases). This CDR3 is built from 14 residues. Looked up from germline, CDR1 is SGHRS and CDR2 is YFSETQ. V lost 4 bases, J lost 6 bases, and 16 bases lay in between. CDR3 sequence reads: CASSQTQGLKTQYF. The CDR3 nucleotides read TGCGCCAGCAGCCAAACTCAGGGTCTCAAGACCCAGTACTTC.

The V gene is TRBV5-1, the J gene TRBJ1-1; D unclear. The CDR3 loop spans 14 amino acids. V was pared by 4 bases and J by 1 base, with 11 bases between. Germline lookup yields CDR1 SGHRS and CDR2 YFSETQ. As DNA, the CDR3 is TGCGCCAGCAGCCCCCCACAGAGGAACACTGAAGCTTTCTTT. This gives the protein CASSPPQRNTEAFF.

The V call is TRBV13, the J call TRBJ2-3; D might be TRBD1 (6 bases). Trimming took 5 bases from V and 2 from J, leaving 11 bases between them. This CDR3 region has 14 residues. CDR1 is PRHDT, CDR2 FYEKMQ, per germline (reference sequence). CDR3 sequence reads: CASSAGQSTDTQYF. The CDR3 coding sequence is TGTGCCAGCAGCGCCGGACAGTCCACAGATACGCAGTATTTT.

The chain combines TRBV11-3 with TRBJ1-2; D unclear. Trimming removed 2 bases from V and 8 bases from J, with 12 bases in between. This CDR3 is 13 amino acids long. In germline, CDR1 is SGHNT, CDR2 YENEEA. The CDR3 sequence is CASSLWGPGGYTF. CDR3 sequence (DNA): TGTGCCAGCAGCTTATGGGGTCCGGGGGGCTACACCTTC.

The chain joins TRBV27 to TRBJ1-6; D remains unclear. The V gene lost 2 bases and the J gene lost 5 bases, with 19 bases spanning the gap. The CDR3 is 18 amino acids. Per germline, CDR1 MNHEY and CDR2 SMNVEV (reference sequence). The CDR3 DNA sequence: TGTGCCAGCAGTTTAAGGTTTAACTCTCACCTTAATAATTCACCCCTCCACTTT. Amino acid sequence: CASSLRFNSHLNNSPLHF.

The gene calls are TRBV27 and TRBJ2-7; D remains ambiguous. V was cut by 10 bases and J by 6 bases, with 13 bases left in between. Germline V gene data show CDR1 as MNHEY and CDR2 as SMNVEV (reference sequence). The CDR3 is made up of 11 amino acids. The CDR3 DNA follows: TGTGCCACGGGTACAGCCCCCGAGCAGTACTTC. Protein sequence: CATGTAPEQYF.

The gene calls are TRBV7-9 and TRBJ2-7; D perhaps matches TRBD1 (5 bases). Germline CDR1 reads SEHNR; CDR2 reads FQNEAQ (reference sequence). V was cut by 5 bases and J by 3 bases, with 11 bases left in between. This CDR3 is built from 13 residues. The CDR3 loop is CASSIAQGYEQYF. The CDR3, as DNA: TGTGCCAGCAGCATCGCCCAGGGCTACGAGCAGTACTTC.